Sequencing of this T cell receptor beta chain was carried out in a study of T-cell memory formation after mild COVID-19 listed by TCRdb under 2021. Some background on the complete study: TCR sequence clusters from the two donors were found to be largely donor specific. In two donors, T-cell clones that expanded and contracted after mild COVID-19 were tracked by sequencing TCRalpha and TCRbeta repertoires over time. Two young, previously healthy adult volunteers, one female and one male, were included in the cohort.

At the junction V is shortened by 5 bases and J by 3 bases; bases outside the gene matches: 4. The CDR3 contains 13 residues, cysteine and phenylalanine counted. The DNA shown is the 39-base CDR3, in frame from base 1. The germline V gene sets CDR1 to SGHTA and CDR2 to FQGNSA. PBMCs were isolated by Ficoll-Paque density gradient centrifugation. As for this clonotype: It has no known antigen specificity. The input lacks base qualities; no much larger clone sits a single base away.

Sequencing took place on an Illumina NovaSeq 6000. Using 5'RACE with constant-segment primers, TCRalpha and TCRbeta cDNA libraries were constructed, with sample barcodes and unique molecular identifiers added in the process. RNA was extracted from every sample with Trizol reagent. Library amplification was performed in two PCR steps, and a second sample barcode and Illumina TruSeq adapters were introduced in the second step. Libraries were sequenced on an Illumina NovaSeq with 2 x 150 bp paired-end reads. The source study handled its data this way. Demultiplexing of reads and collapsing into UMI-guided consensus sequences were performed with migec v1.2.7. Using mixcr v2.1.11, UMI consensuses were aligned to TRA and TRB V and J templates and then assembled into clonotypes. Expanded or contracted clonotypes were those called significant by both edgeR and NoisET, with noise models trained on biological replicates. For edgeR calls, a false discovery rate-adjusted p below 0.01 and a log2 fold-change threshold of 1 were applied. PCA with hierarchical clustering of max-normalized trajectories of the 1000 most abundant clonotypes was used as exploratory dynamics analysis. The CD4 or CD8 phenotype of responding clones was assigned using the separately sequenced CD4+ and CD8+ repertoires. The raw public reads went through TCRdb reprocessing: fastp at Q25, MiXCR clone calling, in-frame beta chains kept. Each entry merges the rows of one CDR3 protein and shows their most common DNA and genes. These V and J calls are TCRdb output, not the study's own analysis. This sample holds a few hundred thousand distinct CDR3 sequences; around 28% were observed only once. About 13% of the sample belongs to the ten largest clones.

The research as a whole found: The study covered only a couple of mild cases, and larger cohorts including severe cases with pre-infection samples were considered necessary. SARS-CoV-2 specificity of the second-wave clones peaking on day 37 was not confirmed. Contracting CD4+ clones were found mainly in CM and EM memory subsets, while CD8+ clones were enriched in EMRA. Some responding clones were found in pre-infection memory, which suggests that pre-existing cross-reactive memory T cells took part in the SARS-CoV-2 response. Balanced CD4/CD8 phenotypes were observed for clones contracting from day 15 to 85, whereas a bias towards CD4+ was observed for a second wave of clones expanding from day 15 to 37.

The sequence is built from TRBV7-2 and TRBJ2-7, with TRBD1 matching 7 junction bases. Sequencing was carried out using PBMCs or a T cell subset sorted from them (not recorded which). This receptor was taken from an adult woman who had mild COVID-19 (a few samples of this study predate the infection). The sample titles of this study are shuffled in the database, so cell type and time point are left out; the donor was told from shared clones. The nucleotide sequence is TGTGCCAGCAGCCCCTGGACAGGCTACGAGCAGTACTTC. The encoded protein is CASSPWTGYEQYF.